The entry that follows covers one TCR beta chain sequence. The antigen remains unidentified. For TCR beta, libraries came from iRepertoire HTBI primers and Arm-PCR of CDR3 regions. TCRdb re-derived calls from the multiplex PCR reads in MiXCR, one entry per CDR3 protein. The table lists 400,000 to 500,000 distinct CDR3 sequences, 22% of them singletons. Trimming shortened V by 2 bases and J by 0 bases, and 11 bases separated the two germline ends. This CDR3 region has 15 residues. Germline V gives CDR1 DFQATT, CDR2 SNEGSKA (reference sequence). This sample is part of a study of regulatory T cells in long-lasting Graves disease. Study-level information: Persistence in Graves' disease required over 5 years of antithyroid drugs plus positive TSH receptor antibodies. Broader study findings: Among the persistent patients, fewer than 3,000 public clonotypes were shared, more than the approximately 1,000 shared among new patients. Segments TRBV28, TRBJ1-2 and TRBJ2-5 showed preferential usage in persistent disease.

Time point denoted: persistent/refractory GD, antithyroid drugs over 5 years with positive TRAb. Scientists built the TCR library using RNA that was extracted from PBMCs. Criteria from the American Thyroid Association guidelines were applied to diagnose Graves' disease. This sequence was found in a female donor with Graves disease. The chain joins TRBV20-1 to TRBJ1-5, with D perhaps TRBD1 (5 bases). The specimen was peripheral blood mononuclear cells (PBMCs), collected when the disease was refractory, from a patient treated with antithyroid drugs. The CDR3 loop is CSARKDILSNQPQHF. The CDR3 DNA sequence: TGCAGTGCTAGAAAGGACATCCTTAGCAATCAGCCCCAGCATTTT.